This T cell receptor (beta chain) was identified in a study of early T cells in non-severe SARS-CoV-2 infection. Via MiXCR, TCRdb re-called the 5' RACE reads, giving one row per CDR3 protein. This sample has 50,000 or so distinct CDR3 sequences; over 10% occur once, and the top ten carry more than 8.5%. This clonotype occurred many times. The TCR originated in an adult who was a healthcare worker with PCR-confirmed SARS-CoV-2 infection or an uninfected control (not recorded which). What was sequenced was whole blood.

The CDR3 DNA reads TGCGCCAGCAGCCAAGAGGAAAAGCGTACCACTGAAGCTTTCTTT. This gives the protein CASSQEEKRTTEAFF. The chain recombines TRBV4-1 with TRBJ1-1; D gene ambiguous. The V gene's germline CDR1 is MGHRA and CDR2 YSYEKL. Trimming left V 0 bases short and J 4 bases short, with 12 bases between. This CDR3 contains 15 residues.